The 26 T cell receptor beta chains reported below all come from one sample, sequenced in a study of blood T cell repertoires in COVID-19. The method was immunoSEQ multiplex PCR; TCRdb's version includes in-frame clones alone and lacks a portion of them. The table records some 10,000 clones, about nine tenths of them present only once. Sequencing input: peripheral blood. The receptors were gathered from a man aged 55 to 70 with acute or convalescent COVID-19.

This clone has only one observation. The rearrangement links TRBV4-3 to TRBJ1-6; no definite D call. Germline V lookup: CDR1 LGHNA, CDR2 YSLEER. There are 15 residues in the CDR3. V lost 0 bases and J lost 9, with 12 bases in between. The CDR3 region has the DNA TGCGCCAGCAGCCAAGATGAGGTCCGGGTTTCACCCCTCCACTTT. Translating it yields CASSQDEVRVSPLHF.

The chain links TRBV10-1 to TRBJ2-3, with D unclear. The CDR3 consists of 12 residues. Looked up from germline, CDR1 is WNHNN and CDR2 is SYGVQD (reference sequence). Trimming removed 9 bases at V and 0 bases at J, with 7 bases between. The CDR3 nucleotides are TGCGCCAGAAAATCTAGCACAGATACGCAGTATTTT. It is translated as CARKSSTDTQYF.

The chain recombines TRBV19 with TRBJ2-2, with 7 bases lining up with TRBD1. Trimming took 7 bases from V and 2 from J; bases not matched to a gene: 13. The germline gives CDR1 LNHDA, CDR2 SQIVND (reference sequence). This CDR3 region has 17 residues. CDR3 DNA: TGTGCCAGTAAATTCTATCCGACAGGGAGAAACACCGGGGAGCTGTTTTTT. Translated, it gives CASKFYPTGRNTGELFF.

The rearrangement links TRBV6-5 to TRBJ1-2, with 9 bases identical to TRBD1. CDR1 is MNHEY and CDR2 is SVGAGI in the germline V gene. V lost 2 bases and J lost 8; bases outside the gene matches: 6. The CDR3 runs to 14 residues. The CDR3, as DNA: TGTGCCAGCAGTTACACGGGACAGGGCGGGGGCTACACCTTC. Its protein is CASSYTGQGGGYTF.

The chain has TRBV27 and TRBJ2-3; perhaps TRBD2 as D (6 bases). The CDR3 runs 16 residues. Germline CDR1 MNHEY, CDR2 SMNVEV (reference sequence). V lost 0 bases and J 6 bases, leaving 16 bases between the germline ends. The CDR3 loop reads CASSLSLALEGDTQYF. The CDR3 bases are TGTGCCAGCAGTTTATCTTTGGCCCTGGAGGGGGATACGCAGTATTTT.

The chain has TRBV28 and TRBJ2-7; the match to TRBD2 covers 11 bases. Germline V gene lookup returns CDR1 MDHEN and CDR2 SYDVKM. V shed 5 bases and J 3 bases; nucleotides not matched to a gene: 3. This CDR3 region has 14 residues. The CDR3 here is CASSPGLAGYEQYV. CDR3 sequence (DNA): TGTGCCAGCAGTCCTGGACTAGCGGGCTACGAGCAGTACGTC.

The J gene is TRBJ1-6, the V gene TRBV7-2; 7 nucleotides match TRBD1. Germline values: CDR1 SGHTA, CDR2 FQGNSA. The CDR3 consists of 14 residues. V was clipped by 5 bases and J by 7 bases; unmatched bases: 5. This CDR3 reads CASSIGGANSPLHF. CDR3 DNA: TGTGCCAGCAGCATAGGGGGCGCAAATTCACCCCTCCACTTT.

The table lists this clone with a few counts. The chain links TRBV5-4 to TRBJ1-2; D not certain. The CDR3 loop spans 16 amino acids. The germline V and J ends were trimmed by 1 base and 3 bases, with 16 bases remaining between them. Germline CDR1 and CDR2: SGHNT and YYREEE (reference sequence). The CDR3 nucleotides are TGTGCCAGCAGCTTGTTTTCAGACGGAGGGTACTATGGCTACACCTTC. It codes for CASSLFSDGGYYGYTF.

The chain employs TRBV5-1 and TRBJ1-2, with 8 bases matching TRBD1. The trim removed 4 bases at V and 6 bases at J, leaving 5 bases unmatched. The CDR3 sequence is 13 residues long. Germline CDR1 SGHRS, CDR2 YFSETQ. The CDR3 here is CASSTETGDGYTF. For the CDR3, the DNA is TGCGCCAGCAGCACCGAGACAGGGGATGGCTACACCTTC.

The rearrangement links TRBV10-3 to TRBJ1-5; the match to TRBD1 covers 7 bases. Germline lookup yields CDR1 ENHRY and CDR2 SYGVKD. The CDR3 runs to 16 residues. Germline trimming cut 3 bases from V and 3 bases from J; bases unmatched to any gene: 8. CDR3 region: CAISDRMGQPNQPQHF. CDR3 DNA sequence: TGTGCCATCAGTGATCGTATGGGACAGCCCAATCAGCCCCAGCATTTT.

V usage is TRBV27 and J usage is TRBJ1-5; D not resolved. Germline values: CDR1 MNHEY, CDR2 SMNVEV (reference sequence). CDR3 length: 15 amino acids. The V gene lost 5 bases and the J gene lost 2 bases, with 13 bases spanning the gap. The CDR3 loop reads CASSPWASGNQPQHF. The CDR3 nucleotides read TGTGCCAGCAGTCCCTGGGCTTCCGGCAATCAGCCCCAGCATTTT.

The rearrangement links TRBV5-4 to TRBJ1-4, with a tentative D call TRBD1 (5 bases). Germline V gives CDR1 SGHNT, CDR2 YYREEE (reference sequence). Trimming took off 4 bases at V and 2 bases at J, with 15 bases between the two ends. The CDR3 is 16 residues long. The CDR3 loop is CASSVGREGTNEKLFF. The CDR3 DNA reads TGTGCCAGCAGCGTGGGCAGGGAAGGTACTAATGAAAAACTGTTTTTT.

The V call is TRBV19, the J call TRBJ1-2; the match to TRBD1 covers 8 bases. Germline V gene data show CDR1 as LNHDA and CDR2 as SQIVND (reference sequence). The trim removed 1 base at V and 7 bases at J, leaving 8 bases unmatched. The CDR3 has 15 amino acids. The CDR3 loop is CASSIARTGKVGYTF. CDR3 nucleotide sequence: TGTGCCAGTAGTATAGCCCGGACAGGGAAGGTTGGCTACACCTTC.

V usage is TRBV4-1 and J usage is TRBJ2-7, with TRBD1 matching 10 bases. Germline V gene sequence: CDR1 MGHRA, CDR2 YSYEKL. The V and J ends lost 0 bases and 5 bases, in that order; junction bases with no gene match: 7. The CDR3 runs to 16 residues. CDR3 coding DNA: TGCGCCAGCAGCCAAGAGAGTTGGGACAGGGGCAACGAGCAGTACTTC. Its translation: CASSQESWDRGNEQYF.

The CDR3 sequence is CASSNGGGTDTQYF. The CDR3 nucleotides are TGTGCCAGCTCGAACGGGGGGGGCACAGATACGCAGTATTTT. The V call is TRBV18, the J call TRBJ2-3, with 8 bases identical to TRBD2. J was trimmed by 1 base and V by 6 bases; bases with no gene match: 3. Per the germline V gene, CDR1 is KGHSH and CDR2 is LQKENI. This CDR3 is built from 14 residues. Based on the CDR3 plus reference TRBV18 and TRBJ2-3, the full variable domain is NAGVMQNPRHLVRRRGQEARLRCSPMKGHSHVYWYRQLPEEGLKFMVYLQKENIIDESGMPKERFSAEFPKEGPSILRIQQVVRGDSAAYFCASSNGGGTDTQYFGPGTRLTVL.

The CDR3 bases are TGCAGCGTTCTAAGAACTGAAGCTTTCTTT. Protein sequence: CSVLRTEAFF. This rearrangement joins TRBV29-1 to TRBJ1-1; no firm D call. CDR3 length equals 10 residues. With 5 bases removed from V and 5 bases from J, the gap between germline ends came to 6 bases. Germline values: CDR1 SQVTM, CDR2 ANQGSEA.

The chain links TRBV5-1 to TRBJ2-7; 9 nucleotides align to TRBD2. The CDR3 totals 17 residues. The germline gives CDR1 SGHRS, CDR2 YFSETQ. V shed 4 bases and J 2 bases; nucleotides not matched to a gene: 13. The CDR3 DNA reads as TGCGCCAGCAGCCCTGGGGTAGCGGGGGACTACACCTACGAGCAGTACGTC. Its translation: CASSPGVAGDYTYEQYV.

This chain uses TRBV5-1 with TRBJ2-3; 8 bases fit TRBD2. CDR1 SGHRS and CDR2 YFSETQ come from the germline V gene. V dropped 4 bases and J dropped 3; count of bases not matched to a gene: 7. The CDR3 sequence is 15 residues long. The CDR3 DNA reads TGCGCCAGCAGCGGACTACCGGGGGGGACAGATACGCAGTATTTT. The encoded protein is CASSGLPGGTDTQYF. Full variable domain (rest looked up from reference TRBV5-1 and TRBJ2-3): KAGVTQTPRYLIKTRGQQVTLSCSPISGHRSVSWYQQTPGQGLQFLFEYFSETQRNKGNFPGRFSGRQFSNSRSEMNVSTLELGDSALYLCASSGLPGGTDTQYFGPGTRLTVL.

The chain couples TRBV20-1 to TRBJ1-4; weak D call: TRBD1 (5 bases). The CDR3 runs 11 residues. Germline V gene sequence: CDR1 DFQATT, CDR2 SNEGSKA (reference sequence). The CDR3 DNA sequence: TGCGCTACGACAGTCTCGGAAAAACTGTTTTTT. Its translation is CATTVSEKLFF.

The CDR3 DNA reads as TGTGCCAGTAACCCGGGGTTGGGGATCAAGCCCCAGCATTTT. Its translation: CASNPGLGIKPQHF. The rearrangement joins TRBV19 to TRBJ1-5; D gene ambiguous. CDR1 and CDR2 (germline): LNHDA, SQIVND (reference sequence). V was cut by 7 bases and J by 8 bases, with 18 bases left in between. The CDR3 is made up of 14 amino acids.

The chain links TRBV7-6 to TRBJ1-5; D possibly corresponds to TRBD1 (5 bases). Germline-derived CDR1 and CDR2 are SGHVS and FNYEAQ. Trimming cost V 1 base and J 3 bases, with 10 bases left between them. There are 15 residues in the CDR3. The CDR3 loop reads CASSLGQGPNQPQHF. CDR3 coding DNA: TGTGCCAGCAGCTTAGGGCAGGGCCCCAATCAGCCCCAGCATTTT. Filled out from reference TRBV7-6 and TRBJ1-5, the complete variable domain reads GAGVSQSPRYKVTKRGQDVALRCDPISGHVSLYWYRQALGQGPEFLTYFNYEAQQDKSGLPNDRFSAERPEGSISTLTIQRTEQRDSAMYRCASSLGQGPNQPQHFGDGTRLSIL.

V and J are TRBV11-1 and TRBJ1-1, with 7 bases fitting TRBD1. CDR1 is SGHAT and CDR2 is FQDESV in the germline V gene (reference sequence). J gave up 5 bases and V 1 base, and 7 bases lay outside the gene matches. CDR3 size: 15 residues. CDR3 amino acids: CASSLGNARGTEAFF. CDR3 DNA sequence: TGTGCCAGCAGCTTAGGCAACGCCAGGGGGACTGAAGCTTTCTTT.

The chain employs TRBV7-3 and TRBJ1-1, with D possibly TRBD1 on 5 matching bases. Trimming took 1 base from V and 4 from J, leaving 13 bases between them. This CDR3 has 15 amino acids. The V gene's germline CDR1 is SGHTA and CDR2 FQGTGA. CDR3 protein: CASSLRVGPGTEAFF. In nucleotides, the CDR3 is TGTGCCAGCAGCTTAAGGGTGGGGCCGGGCACTGAAGCTTTCTTT.

CDR3 loop: CASTQGNQPQHF. DNA for the CDR3: TGTGCCAGCACCCAGGGAAACCAGCCCCAGCATTTT. The chain uses TRBV2 and TRBJ1-5; weak D call: TRBD1 (5 bases). With 7 bases removed from V and 7 bases from J, the gap between germline ends came to 11 bases. This CDR3 contains 12 residues. Germline values: CDR1 SNHLY, CDR2 FYNNEI.

This chain connects TRBV2 to TRBJ1-6; D not resolved. The CDR3 is 13 amino acids. The V gene's germline CDR1 is SNHLY and CDR2 FYNNEI. The V end was cut by 6 bases, the J end by 4 bases, with 7 bases between. The CDR3 sequence: CASREGYNSPLHF. The CDR3 coding sequence is TGTGCCAGCAGAGAGGGATATAATTCACCCCTCCACTTT.

The chain employs TRBV12-3 or TRBV12-4 and TRBJ1-5; the D is unclear. Trimming pared 5 bases from V and 6 bases from J, leaving 8 bases between. The CDR3 runs to 12 residues. In DNA, the CDR3 is TGTGCCAGCAGTGGAGGTGTTCAGCCCCAGCATTTT. Protein: CASSGGVQPQHF.